The 8 T cell receptor beta chains below come from one sample, sequenced in a study of T cells in women clearing cervical HPV infection. The protocol was immunoSEQ multiplex PCR, while the TCRdb copy is restricted to in-frame clones and leaves out a portion. The sample data list 45,000 to 55,000 clones. The specimen sequenced was blood buffy coat. The receptors were sampled from a woman aged 18-70 years with a cervical HPV16 infection that either progressed to CIN3+ or cleared (not recorded which).

A remark on this clone: The read is 3 residues too short to cover the CDR3 end, so that end is filled in from the germline J gene. The V call is TRBV20-1, the J call TRBJ1-4, with D unresolved. The CDR3 sequence is 13 residues long. The V end lost 6 bases, the J end lost 8 bases, and 16 bases lay between the germline ends. The germline V gene encodes CDR1 DFQATT and CDR2 SNEGSKA (reference sequence). The sequenced CDR3 bases are TGCAGTGCGGTAGGGCAGGTTGGCGAAAAA. This gives the protein CSAVGQVGEK. The CDR3, in full, reads CSAVGQVGEKLFF.

To note about this clone: The read stops 3 residues short of the end of the CDR3; the missing end is completed from the germline J gene. The V gene is TRBV12-3 or TRBV12-4, the J gene TRBJ2-1, with a weak D call TRBD2 (6 bases). This CDR3 comprises 13 residues. V dropped 5 bases and J dropped 2 bases, with 7 bases sitting between them. The part of the CDR3 DNA that was read is TGTGCCAGCAGTCCGGGGGCCTACAATGAG. It translates to CASSPGAYNE. The entire CDR3 sequence reads CASSPGAYNEQFF.

As concerns this clone: The observed sequence ends 3 residues before the CDR3 terminus, with the missing tail filled in from the germline J gene. The J gene is TRBJ2-7, the V gene TRBV7-9, with TRBD1 as a possible D gene (6 bases). V was cut by 6 bases and J by 3 bases, with 15 bases left in between. This CDR3 has 14 amino acids. Germline V CDR1 and CDR2: SEHNR, FQNEAQ (reference sequence). Incomplete CDR3 DNA: TGTGCCAGCAGACCCCAGACAGGTTTCTACGAG. Translated: CASRPQTGFYE. The CDR3 reads in full as CASRPQTGFYEQYF.

On this clone: The read gets to within 3 residues of the CDR3 end, and the germline J gene fills in the rest. The chain carries TRBV19 and TRBJ1-5; 10 bases fit TRBD1. With 5 bases clipped from V and 7 bases from J, the junction kept 11 bases outside the gene matches. The CDR3 runs 16 residues. Looked up from germline, CDR1 is LNHDA and CDR2 is SQIVND (reference sequence). The CDR3 sequence is CASSLRDRGREQPQHF. CDR3 DNA (partial): TGTGCCAGTAGTCTCCGGGACAGGGGACGGGAACAGCCC.

On this clone itself: The CDR3 end falls 3 residues outside the read, so it is completed with the germline J gene. This sequence joins TRBV28 and TRBJ2-5; the match to TRBD1 covers 7 bases. This CDR3 has 14 residues. The germline V gene encodes CDR1 MDHEN and CDR2 SYDVKM. The junction had 4 bases not matched to a gene; V was cut back by 2 bases and J by 4 bases. The CDR3 spells CASSLTGVGETQYF. The part of the CDR3 DNA that was read is TGTGCCAGCAGTTTAACAGGGGTGGGAGAGACC.

Note on this clone: The CDR3 end is not reached by the read, which stops 3 residues before it; the germline J gene fills it in. This rearrangement joins TRBV18 to TRBJ2-3; possible D gene TRBD1, 6 bases. Germline CDR1 and CDR2: KGHSH and LQKENI. The V end lost 6 bases, the J end lost 3 bases, and 16 bases lay between the germline ends. This CDR3 has 15 amino acids. The sequenced part of the CDR3 DNA is TGTGCCAGCTCGCCCCGAGGGGGTGGGACAGATACG. It yields the protein CASSPRGGGTDT. From start to end, the CDR3 is CASSPRGGGTDTQYF. The variable domain in full, with the rest retrieved from reference TRBV18 and TRBJ2-3, is NAGVMQNPRHLVRRRGQEARLRCSPMKGHSHVYWYRQLPEEGLKFMVYLQKENIIDESGMPKERFSAEFPKEGPSILRIQQVVRGDSAAYFCASSPRGGGTDTQYFGPGTRLTVL.

The covered CDR3 bases are TGTGCCAGCAGTCAGGGTCTAGCGGCGGCAGCGGATACG. This encodes CASSQGLAAAADT. The complete CDR3 protein is CASSQGLAAAADTQYF. The rearrangement joins TRBV5-4 to TRBJ2-3; TRBD2 matches 7 bases. The read halts 3 residues ahead of the CDR3 end, with the missing end drawn from the germline J gene. The CDR3 sequence is 16 residues long. J lost 6 bases, V lost 5 bases, and 15 bases had no gene match. Looked up from germline, CDR1 is SGHNT and CDR2 is YYREEE (reference sequence).

Points on this clone: The read ends 3 residues shy of where the CDR3 ends; the end is completed using the germline J gene. The chain combines TRBV5-4 with TRBJ2-7; 8 bases fit TRBD1. The CDR3 has 15 amino acids. Trimming at V came to 4 bases and at J to 3 bases, leaving 9 bases not matched to a gene. Germline V lookup: CDR1 SGHNT, CDR2 YYREEE (reference sequence). The sequenced part of the CDR3 DNA is TGTGCCAGCAGCGCACCGGGACAGGCTAACTACGAG. It translates to CASSAPGQANYE. In full, the CDR3 is CASSAPGQANYEQYF. The full variable domain, with the rest looked up from reference TRBV5-4 and TRBJ2-7, is ETGVTQSPTHLIKTRGQQVTLRCSSQSGHNTVSWYQQALGQGPQFIFQYYREEENGRGNFPPRFSGLQFPNYSSELNVNALELDDSALYLCASSAPGQANYEQYFGPGTRLTVT.